Presented here are 32 T cell receptor beta chains from one specimen sequenced in a study of beta chain features in type 1 diabetes. The isolated RNA, all of it, was reverse transcribed, so expressed TCRB transcripts were what got sequenced. Here immunoSEQ multiplex PCR was the method, and the copy in TCRdb shows in-frame clones only, minus some. The table records a few hundred thousand clones, 30% of them present only once. Sequencing was done on a sample of naive CD4+ T cells from blood. The receptors come from a man younger than 30 in good health.

The table lists this clone with a few counts. V is TRBV20-1 and J is TRBJ2-2; D is possibly TRBD1 (6 bases). The length of the CDR3 is 11 residues. In germline, CDR1 is DFQATT, CDR2 SNEGSKA (reference sequence). Trimming took 6 bases from V and 7 from J, leaving 9 bases between them. The DNA of the CDR3 is TGCAGTGCGAGGGGACACGGGGAGCTGTTTTTT. Its protein product is CSARGHGELFF.

This clone was found a few times. The CDR3 DNA reads TGTGCCTGGAGTAGGTCTGGCGGGTCAGAAGCTTTCTTT. Protein: CAWSRSGGSEAFF. The genes are TRBV30 and TRBJ1-1; D remains unclear. V lost 2 bases and J 8 bases, leaving 15 bases between the germline ends. The CDR3 loop spans 13 amino acids. Germline V gives CDR1 GTSNPN, CDR2 SVGIG (reference sequence).

The rearrangement links TRBV6-5 to TRBJ1-1; possible D gene TRBD1, 6 bases. CDR3 length equals 14 residues. Trimming removed 5 bases from V and 4 bases from J, with 14 bases in between. CDR1 and CDR2 from the germline V gene are MNHEY and SVGAGI. CDR3 DNA sequence: TGTGCCAGCAGTAACGACTTGGGGGCCACTGAAGCTTTCTTT. This translates into CASSNDLGATEAFF.

This chain uses TRBV29-1 with TRBJ2-3; D is ambiguous. The CDR3 sequence is 13 residues long. Trimming removed 3 bases at V and 4 bases at J, with 11 bases between. The germline gives CDR1 SQVTM, CDR2 ANQGSEA. The CDR3, as DNA: TGCAGCGTTGACGTGGGCCGCGCAGATACGCAGTATTTT. This translates into CSVDVGRADTQYF.

This clone has a handful of counts. The chain is built from TRBV4-2 and TRBJ2-2; D perhaps matches TRBD2 (6 bases). CDR3 length equals 16 residues. Trimming left V 0 bases short and J 1 base short, with 9 bases between. Germline V gene sequence: CDR1 LGHNA, CDR2 YNFKEQ. The CDR3, as DNA: TGTGCCAGCAGCCAAGATCGCGGGGAGAACACCGGGGAGCTGTTTTTT. This encodes CASSQDRGENTGELFF.

This clone was seen a few times. The chain links TRBV9 to TRBJ2-6; D possibly corresponds to TRBD1 (6 bases). Trimming cost V 4 bases and J 0 bases, with 14 bases left between them. The CDR3 has 17 amino acids. Germline CDR1 reads SGDLS; CDR2 reads YYNGEE. DNA of the CDR3: TGTGCCAGCAGCACAGGGACCGTAAGCTCTGGGGCCAACGTCCTGACTTTC. This codes for CASSTGTVSSGANVLTF.

The gene calls are TRBV19 and TRBJ2-7; possible D gene TRBD2, 6 bases. This CDR3 region has 13 residues. Germline assignment: CDR1 LNHDA and CDR2 SQIVND (reference sequence). With 8 bases removed from V and 0 bases from J, the gap between germline ends came to 11 bases. The CDR3 here is CASALAPSYEQYF. For the CDR3, the DNA is TGTGCCAGTGCCCTAGCGCCCTCCTACGAGCAGTACTTC.

This clone has just a few counts. This same CDR3 is encoded by further DNA sequences in the sample. V gene TRBV7-6 combines with J gene TRBJ2-3, with unresolved D. From germline, CDR1 is SGHVS and CDR2 FNYEAQ. The CDR3 has 13 residues. V was trimmed by 0 bases and J by 3 bases, leaving 4 bases between them. This CDR3 reads CASSLAPTDTQYF. The DNA of the CDR3 is TGTGCCAGCAGCTTAGCACCGACAGATACGCAGTATTTT.

This chain uses TRBV5-1 with TRBJ2-1, with D maybe TRBD2 (5 bases). Germline CDR1 and CDR2: SGHRS and YFSETQ. This CDR3 comprises 14 residues. V lost 3 bases to trimming and J lost 2 bases, with 9 bases between them. The CDR3 protein is CASSYTGTYNEQFF. The DNA for the CDR3 is TGCGCCAGCAGCTATACCGGGACCTACAATGAGCAGTTCTTC.

This clone was seen only a few times. This CDR3 is also generated by other DNA sequences in the sample. The chain recombines TRBV20-1 with TRBJ2-7; possibly TRBD1 for D (6 bases). Germline V gene data show CDR1 as DFQATT and CDR2 as SNEGSKA (reference sequence). Trimming removed 3 bases from V and 7 bases from J, with 10 bases in between. The CDR3 has 11 residues. The CDR3 nucleotides are TGCAGTGCTAGTAGGGGGAGTGAGCAGTACTTC. Translating it yields CSASRGSEQYF.

There are a few counts of this clone. The chain links TRBV30 to TRBJ2-7; maybe TRBD1 (6 bases). V was trimmed by 5 bases and J by 0 bases, leaving 11 bases between them. Germline lookup yields CDR1 GTSNPN and CDR2 SVGIG (reference sequence). This CDR3 region has 13 residues. CDR3 coding DNA: TGTGCCTGGGGGGACAACTACTCCTACGAGCAGTACTTC. Protein product: CAWGDNYSYEQYF.

This chain uses TRBV18 with TRBJ2-1; TRBD1 is a possible D gene (6 bases). Germline-derived CDR1 and CDR2 are KGHSH and LQKENI. V lost 8 bases and J 7 bases, leaving 18 bases between the germline ends. CDR3 size: 14 residues. In nucleotides, the CDR3 is TGTGCCAGCACGAACCCGGCAGGGGCGAATGAGCAGTTCTTC. It codes for CASTNPAGANEQFF.

This clone occurred a few times. This chain links TRBV6-5 with TRBJ2-1; D ambiguous. Per germline, CDR1 MNHEY and CDR2 SVGAGI. The CDR3 covers 16 residues. Trimming took off 0 bases at V and 3 bases at J, with 12 bases between the two ends. CDR3 protein: CASSYSYYGSYNEQFF. Written as DNA, the CDR3 is TGTGCCAGCAGTTACTCCTATTACGGAAGCTACAATGAGCAGTTCTTC.

V gene TRBV30 combines with J gene TRBJ1-1, with 10 bases fitting TRBD1. The length of the CDR3 is 16 residues. The trim removed 0 bases at V and 0 bases at J, leaving 4 bases unmatched. Looked up from germline, CDR1 is GTSNPN and CDR2 is SVGIG (reference sequence). The CDR3 is CAWSVQGTGVNTEAFF. CDR3 bases: TGTGCCTGGAGTGTACAGGGGACAGGGGTGAACACTGAAGCTTTCTTT.

V usage is TRBV4-2 and J usage is TRBJ2-1, with D maybe TRBD2 (6 bases). Trimming cost V 7 bases and J 0 bases, with 16 bases left between them. This CDR3 has 16 residues. Germline assignment: CDR1 LGHNA and CDR2 YNFKEQ. CDR3 protein: CASTRRAGSSYNEQFF. CDR3 DNA: TGTGCCAGCACCCGGAGGGCGGGGAGCTCCTACAATGAGCAGTTCTTC.

The V and J genes are TRBV28 and TRBJ2-6; maybe TRBD2 (6 bases). The V end was cut by 6 bases, the J end by 2 bases, with 11 bases between. CDR1 is MDHEN, CDR2 SYDVKM, per germline. The CDR3 has 15 residues. For the CDR3, the DNA is TGTGCCAGCAGCTCCTCGGGGGCTGGGGCCAACGTCCTGACTTTC. Amino acid sequence: CASSSSGAGANVLTF.

The sample holds a few counts of this clone. Here the CDR3 DNA reads TGCAGCGTTGCACCCGGGACAGGGGGCTATGGCTACACCTTC. Residues: CSVAPGTGGYGYTF. The rearrangement joins TRBV29-1 to TRBJ1-2, with 11 bases aligning to TRBD1. This CDR3 has 14 residues. V dropped 4 bases and J dropped 4; count of bases not matched to a gene: 5. CDR1 SQVTM and CDR2 ANQGSEA come from the germline V gene.

V and J are TRBV25-1 and TRBJ1-3, with a tentative D call TRBD1 (6 bases). CDR1 and CDR2 (germline): MGHDK, SYGVNS. The germline V and J ends were trimmed by 2 bases and 1 base, with 9 bases remaining between them. This CDR3 has 15 amino acids. CDR3 sequence reads: CASSEMDSSGNTIYF. CDR3 DNA: TGTGCCAGCAGTGAAATGGACAGTTCTGGAAACACCATATATTTT.

This clone has more than one count but fewer than ten. V and J are TRBV4-1 and TRBJ2-1; no firm D call. The CDR3 has 12 residues. Germline values: CDR1 MGHRA, CDR2 YSYEKL. Trimming shortened V by 3 bases and J by 6 bases, and 6 bases separated the two germline ends. The CDR3 protein is CASSQNSNEQFF. The DNA of the CDR3 is TGCGCCAGCAGCCAGAATAGCAATGAGCAGTTCTTC.

This clone occurred a few times. The chain couples TRBV30 to TRBJ2-7; 7 positions agree with TRBD2. Germline CDR1 is GTSNPN and CDR2 is SVGIG (reference sequence). This CDR3 spans 13 amino acids. Germline trimming cut 4 bases from V and 2 bases from J; bases unmatched to any gene: 5. CDR3 DNA: TGTGCCTGGAACGGGGGGTTCGCCTACGAGCAGTACTTC. Amino acid sequence: CAWNGGFAYEQYF.

The chain carries TRBV4-2 and TRBJ2-3, with TRBD2 matching 7 bases. This CDR3 is built from 14 residues. Germline V gene data show CDR1 as LGHNA and CDR2 as YNFKEQ. With 0 bases clipped from V and 6 bases from J, the junction kept 3 bases outside the gene matches. This CDR3 reads CASSQEAGRDTQYF. CDR3 DNA sequence: TGTGCCAGCAGCCAAGAAGCGGGAAGGGATACGCAGTATTTT.

This clone was observed a handful of times. The J gene is TRBJ2-3, the V gene TRBV28, with TRBD1 as a possible D gene (6 bases). Trimming shortened V by 5 bases and J by 1 base, and 13 bases separated the two germline ends. Germline lookup yields CDR1 MDHEN and CDR2 SYDVKM. The CDR3 is 15 residues long. The CDR3 protein is CASSRTAHGTDTQYF. The CDR3 nucleotides read TGTGCCAGCAGTCGGACAGCGCACGGCACAGATACGCAGTATTTT.

This clone was seen only once. CDR3 region: CASSLATPGQGYTEAFF. CDR3 sequence (DNA): TGTGCCAGCAGCTTAGCGACTCCGGGACAGGGTTACACTGAAGCTTTCTTT. The V call is TRBV7-9, the J call TRBJ1-1, with 9 bases matching TRBD1. Germline V gene sequence: CDR1 SEHNR, CDR2 FQNEAQ (reference sequence). After removal of 0 bases from V and 3 bases from J, the junction contained 8 bases not matched to a gene. The CDR3 extends over 17 amino acids.

The chain couples TRBV7-6 to TRBJ1-2; a weak D match, TRBD1 (5 bases). The germline V and J ends were trimmed by 1 base and 4 bases, with 13 bases remaining between them. The CDR3 runs to 15 residues. Germline lookup yields CDR1 SGHVS and CDR2 FNYEAQ. The CDR3 loop reads CASSLGFQGSYGYTF. The DNA of the CDR3 is TGTGCCAGCAGCTTAGGGTTCCAGGGCAGCTATGGCTACACCTTC. Together with reference TRBV7-6 and TRBJ1-2, the CDR3 gives the full variable domain: GAGVSQSPRYKVTKRGQDVALRCDPISGHVSLYWYRQALGQGPEFLTYFNYEAQQDKSGLPNDRFSAERPEGSISTLTIQRTEQRDSAMYRCASSLGFQGSYGYTFGSGTRLTVV.

This clone was counted a few times. V is TRBV9 and J is TRBJ1-1; 7 nucleotides align to TRBD1. The CDR3 contains 15 residues. The V and J ends lost 4 bases and 5 bases, in that order; junction bases with no gene match: 11. Looked up from germline, CDR1 is SGDLS and CDR2 is YYNGEE. This chain's CDR3 is CASSPLTGKGTEAFF. CDR3 coding DNA: TGTGCCAGCAGCCCCTTGACAGGGAAGGGAACTGAAGCTTTCTTT. Using reference TRBV9 and TRBJ1-1 for the parts outside the CDR3, the full variable domain is DSGVTQTPKHLITATGQRVTLRCSPRSGDLSVYWYQQSLDQGLQFLIQYYNGEERAKGNILERFSAQQFPDLHSELNLSSLELGDSALYFCASSPLTGKGTEAFFGQGTRLTVV.

V usage is TRBV5-4 and J usage is TRBJ2-3, with unresolved D. Germline V gene data show CDR1 as SGHNT and CDR2 as YYREEE (reference sequence). V lost 4 bases, J lost 4 bases, and 13 bases lay in between. This CDR3 has 14 amino acids. Here the CDR3 reads CASSAVGDADTQYF. Written as DNA, the CDR3 is TGTGCCAGCAGCGCGGTAGGAGATGCAGATACGCAGTATTTT.

The chain carries TRBV30 and TRBJ1-3, with D unclear. The CDR3 runs 14 residues. Germline V gives CDR1 GTSNPN, CDR2 SVGIG (reference sequence). V was shortened by 2 bases and J by 1 base, with 9 bases between the two germline ends. The CDR3 bases are TGTGCCTGGAGTCGTCGCCAGTCTGGAAACACCATATATTTT. Its protein is CAWSRRQSGNTIYF.

Remarks on this clone: The junction differs from germline at one of its ends, possibly a read error. This chain joins TRBV15 and TRBJ2-4, with 12 positions matching TRBD1. In germline, CDR1 is LNHNV, CDR2 YYDKDF (reference sequence). The CDR3 runs to 16 residues. CDR3 sequence reads: CATSESGQGARNIQYF. DNA of the CDR3: TGTGCCACCAGCGAATCGGGACAGGGGGCCAGAAACATTCAGTACTTC.

CDR3 sequence: CAISPTGVSTEAFF. In DNA, the CDR3 is TGTGCCATCAGTCCGACAGGGGTTTCCACTGAAGCTTTCTTT. The chain joins TRBV10-3 to TRBJ1-1; 8 bases line up with TRBD1. The CDR3 runs 14 residues. CDR1 and CDR2 from the germline V gene are ENHRY and SYGVKD. After removal of 5 bases from V and 4 bases from J, the junction contained 6 bases not matched to a gene.

This clone was counted only a few times. The chain is built from TRBV25-1 and TRBJ2-1, with no clear D. The CDR3 spans 15 residues. In germline, CDR1 is MGHDK, CDR2 SYGVNS. Trimming took off 0 bases at V and 2 bases at J, with 8 bases between the two ends. The CDR3 sequence is CASSEYNSPYNEQFF. CDR3 DNA: TGTGCCAGCAGTGAATACAACAGTCCCTACAATGAGCAGTTCTTC. Drawing the rest from reference TRBV25-1 and TRBJ2-1, the complete variable domain is EADIYQTPRYLVIGTGKKITLECSQTMGHDKMYWYQQDPGMELHLIHYSYGVNSTEKGDLSSESTVSRIRTEHFPLTLESARPSHTSQYLCASSEYNSPYNEQFFGPGTRLTVL.

The rearrangement joins TRBV15 to TRBJ1-2; D may be TRBD1 (5 bases). The germline V and J ends were trimmed by 0 bases and 8 bases, with 10 bases remaining between them. In germline, CDR1 is LNHNV, CDR2 YYDKDF (reference sequence). The CDR3 consists of 13 residues. The CDR3 DNA sequence: TGTGCCACCAGCAGAGATAAGGGGCGAGGCTACACCTTC. Translation gives CATSRDKGRGYTF.

J is TRBJ1-1 and V is TRBV27; D gene uncertain. The V end lost 9 bases, the J end lost 0 bases, and 2 bases lay between the germline ends. The V gene's germline CDR1 is MNHEY and CDR2 SMNVEV (reference sequence). The CDR3 runs 10 residues. CDR3 coding DNA: TGTGCCAGGGTGAACACTGAAGCTTTCTTT. Translation: CARVNTEAFF.